This TCR beta chain was documented in a study of spatial heterogeneity in lung cancer. The time point denotes: sample taken at primary tumor resection. Frozen PBMC, nontumor lung or tumor provided whole RNA, which was sequenced unsorted. This clonotype was seen more than once but under ten times. V dropped 4 bases and J dropped 4 bases, with 10 bases sitting between them. Germline loops: CDR1 MGHDK, CDR2 SYGVNS. The CDR3 sequence is 13 residues long. One entry per CDR3 protein, called by TCRdb with MiXCR from the 5' RACE reads. The repertoire holds about 60,000 distinct CDR3 sequences, with roughly 7.9% as singletons.

The clonotype was recovered from a female donor with early-stage non-small cell lung cancer. The sample was PBMCs, taken at surgery. The chain is built from TRBV25-1 and TRBJ2-5; D is unclear. The CDR3 DNA is TGTGCCAGCAGTGGCCGCGGCGGAGAGACCCAGTACTTC. Its protein is CASSGRGGETQYF.